Below are 26 T cell receptor beta chains sequenced from a single sample in a study of blood T cell repertoires in COVID-19. Assay used: immunoSEQ multiplex PCR; TCRdb lists only in-frame clones, some missing. The table has about 150,000 clones, 80% to 90% seen once. Input material: peripheral blood. The receptors stem from a woman between 35 and 50 years old with acute or convalescent COVID-19.

The chain carries TRBV5-1 and TRBJ2-5; D is perhaps TRBD1 (5 bases). CDR3 length: 13 residues. Germline loops: CDR1 SGHRS, CDR2 YFSETQ. Trimming shortened V by 4 bases and J by 5 bases, and 12 bases separated the two germline ends. The CDR3 region has the DNA TGCGCCAGCAGCACCTCATCAGGGGAGACCCAGTACTTC. Its protein is CASSTSSGETQYF.

The CDR3: CATSVRQGGVTEAFF. The DNA for the CDR3 is TGTGCCACCAGTGTCAGACAGGGAGGAGTCACTGAAGCTTTCTTT. The chain joins TRBV24-1 to TRBJ1-1, with TRBD1 identical over 7 bases. Losses at the gene ends were 5 bases for V and 4 bases for J; bases not matched to a gene: 9. Germline CDR1 reads KGHDR; CDR2 reads SFDVKD. This CDR3 contains 15 residues.

The chain combines TRBV5-1 with TRBJ2-1, with 8 positions matching TRBD2. Germline V gives CDR1 SGHRS, CDR2 YFSETQ. With 4 bases clipped from V and 6 bases from J, the junction kept 12 bases outside the gene matches. The CDR3 has 16 residues. CDR3 loop: CASSPLTSAASNEQFF. The CDR3 nucleotides are TGCGCCAGCAGCCCCTTGACTAGCGCGGCCTCCAATGAGCAGTTCTTC.

CDR3 sequence: CASSRSQVSSYNSPLHF. The CDR3 region has the DNA TGTGCCAGCAGCCGATCACAGGTCTCCTCCTATAATTCACCCCTCCACTTT. This sequence joins TRBV11-2 and TRBJ1-6; the D gene is possibly TRBD1 (5 bases). Germline V lookup: CDR1 SGHAT, CDR2 FQNNGV. The CDR3 contains 17 residues. V lost 5 bases, J lost 0 bases, and 14 bases lay in between.

The gene calls are TRBV6-4 and TRBJ1-1; weak D call: TRBD1 (5 bases). The ends were cut back, 4 bases at V and 3 bases at J, with 9 bases in the middle. Germline-derived CDR1 and CDR2 are MRHNA and SNTAGT. The CDR3 runs 13 residues. For the CDR3, the DNA is TGTGCCAGCAGTGTCGGGGGAGACACTGAAGCTTTCTTT. It yields the protein CASSVGGDTEAFF.

This clone appeared a few times. The genes are TRBV4-1 and TRBJ2-7, with D hard to call. The CDR3 has 13 amino acids. Germline V gene data show CDR1 as MGHRA and CDR2 as YSYEKL. Trimming left V 5 bases short and J 5 bases short, with 13 bases between. The CDR3: CASSSFPDNEQYF. The CDR3 nucleotides read TGCGCCAGCAGCTCTTTCCCTGACAACGAGCAGTACTTC.

Points on this clone: Other DNA sequences in this specimen translate into the identical CDR3. The chain employs TRBV13 and TRBJ1-5, with D possibly being TRBD1 (5 bases). This CDR3 has 14 amino acids. The germline CDR1 and CDR2 sequences are PRHDT and FYEKMQ (reference sequence). V was pared by 0 bases and J by 2 bases, with 5 bases between. As DNA, the CDR3 is TGTGCCAGCAGCTTAGGGACAGGCAATCAGCCCCAGCATTTT. It yields the protein CASSLGTGNQPQHF.

The J gene is TRBJ2-7, the V gene TRBV24-1; 7 bases match TRBD1. Trimming removed 4 bases from V and 3 bases from J; junction bases left unmatched: 5. The CDR3 extends over 14 amino acids. CDR1 and CDR2 from the germline V gene are KGHDR and SFDVKD. The CDR3, as DNA: TGTGCCACCAGTGACTCCGGGACAGACTACGAGCAGTACTTC. As protein: CATSDSGTDYEQYF.

There are a few counts of this clone. The gene calls are TRBV5-8 and TRBJ1-1, with 7 nucleotides matching TRBD1. CDR1 is SGHTS and CDR2 is YDEGEE in the germline V gene. This CDR3 is built from 16 residues. Losses at the gene ends were 3 bases for V and 0 bases for J; bases not matched to a gene: 8. The CDR3 coding sequence is TGTGCCAGCAGCTACACATCCGGGACAGTGAACACTGAAGCTTTCTTT. It specifies CASSYTSGTVNTEAFF.

This rearrangement joins TRBV7-9 to TRBJ2-5; TRBD1 is a possible D gene (6 bases). V lost 4 bases, J lost 3 bases, and 18 bases lay in between. Per germline, CDR1 SEHNR and CDR2 FQNEAQ (reference sequence). There are 16 residues in the CDR3. CDR3 in amino acids: CASSYRARAGEETQYF. Here the CDR3 DNA reads TGTGCCAGCAGCTACCGGGCGCGGGCAGGGGAAGAGACCCAGTACTTC.

This clone was seen more than once but under ten times. V gene TRBV6-5 combines with J gene TRBJ1-1; the D gene is possibly TRBD1 (5 bases). CDR3 length: 15 residues. The germline CDR1 and CDR2 sequences are MNHEY and SVGAGI. The V gene lost 2 bases and the J gene lost 4 bases, with 14 bases spanning the gap. CDR3 in DNA: TGTGCCAGCAGTTACGGAGCAGGGTCGGGCACTGAAGCTTTCTTT. Protein sequence: CASSYGAGSGTEAFF.

The genes are TRBV11-3 and TRBJ2-5, with 8 bases lining up with TRBD1. Germline values: CDR1 SGHNT, CDR2 YENEEA. Unmatched junction bases numbered 4, after V lost 5 bases and J lost 2 bases. The CDR3 runs to 14 residues. The CDR3 region is CASSTRTGQETQYF. As DNA, the CDR3 is TGTGCCAGCAGCACCCGGACAGGGCAAGAGACCCAGTACTTC.

CDR3 region: CASSGSQLSYNEQFF. The CDR3 DNA sequence: TGTGCCAGCAGCGGTTCCCAACTCTCCTACAATGAGCAGTTCTTC. V is TRBV9 and J is TRBJ2-1; D not resolved. The CDR3 loop spans 15 amino acids. Trimming pared 3 bases from V and 0 bases from J, leaving 10 bases between. CDR1 and CDR2 (germline): SGDLS, YYNGEE.

The genes are TRBV7-3 and TRBJ2-7; perhaps TRBD2 as D (5 bases). V was shortened by 0 bases and J by 7 bases, with 16 bases between the two germline ends. The CDR3 covers 15 residues. Germline V lookup: CDR1 SGHTA, CDR2 FQGTGA. As DNA, the CDR3 is TGTGCCAGCAGCTTAACGGACGAGGGTTCGCGGGAGCAGTACTTC. This codes for CASSLTDEGSREQYF.

DNA of the CDR3: TGTGCCAGCAGGACGCCCGGGACAGGGGGGTTTAGCAATCAGCCCCAGCATTTT. Protein: CASRTPGTGGFSNQPQHF. The V and J genes are TRBV28 and TRBJ1-5; 11 bases match TRBD1. The CDR3 sequence is 18 residues long. V lost 6 bases to trimming and J lost 0 bases; unmatched junction nucleotides: 10. Germline CDR1 and CDR2: MDHEN and SYDVKM.

The rearrangement uses TRBV19 and TRBJ2-1; 8 bases are a match to TRBD1. CDR1 is LNHDA, CDR2 SQIVND, per germline (reference sequence). The CDR3 contains 15 residues. V lost 3 bases and J lost 9; bases outside the gene matches: 10. This CDR3 is CASSMGVGTGFEQFF. The CDR3 nucleotides read TGTGCCAGTAGTATGGGGGTAGGGACAGGTTTTGAGCAGTTCTTC.

DNA for the CDR3: TGTGCCACCAGCTTAGGGGCAGGGCAAGAGACCCAGTACTTC. Protein: CATSLGAGQETQYF. The gene calls are TRBV15 and TRBJ2-5, with a possible D match to TRBD1 (5 bases). V lost 5 bases, J lost 2 bases, and 12 bases lay in between. This CDR3 has 14 amino acids. The germline gives CDR1 LNHNV, CDR2 YYDKDF (reference sequence).

The chain carries TRBV7-9 and TRBJ1-1, with 7 nucleotides matching TRBD1. J lost 5 bases, V lost 2 bases, and 11 bases had no gene match. This CDR3 has 16 residues. CDR1 is SEHNR and CDR2 is FQNEAQ in the germline V gene (reference sequence). The DNA for the CDR3 is TGTGCCAGCAGCTTAAAATTAGCGACAGGGAAGACTGAAGCTTTCTTT. Its translation: CASSLKLATGKTEAFF.

This chain uses TRBV25-1 with TRBJ1-2; D remains unclear. Trimming left V 2 bases short and J 4 bases short, with 8 bases between. Germline V gene lookup returns CDR1 MGHDK and CDR2 SYGVNS. The CDR3 contains 13 residues. CDR3 DNA: TGTGCCAGCAGTGAACCGGGTGGCTATGGCTACACCTTC. Encoded protein: CASSEPGGYGYTF.

The chain links TRBV19 to TRBJ2-3, with 10 nucleotides matching TRBD2. The CDR3 is 16 residues long. Germline V gene lookup returns CDR1 LNHDA and CDR2 SQIVND (reference sequence). V dropped 3 bases and J dropped 3; count of bases not matched to a gene: 6. The CDR3, as DNA: TGTGCCAGTAGTATGTTTTCTAGCGGGGGAACAGATACGCAGTATTTT. Residues: CASSMFSSGGTDTQYF.

The chain couples TRBV3-1 (or the pseudogene TRBV3-2) to TRBJ1-1; 7 bases align to TRBD1. The junction had 15 bases not matched to a gene; V was cut back by 3 bases and J by 8 bases. The CDR3 spans 16 residues. Germline-derived CDR1 and CDR2 are LGHDT and YNNKEL (reference sequence). CDR3 residues: CASSQGSTGAGSEAFF. The CDR3 coding sequence is TGTGCCAGCAGCCAGGGGAGTACAGGGGCCGGATCGGAAGCTTTCTTT.

J is TRBJ2-3 and V is TRBV21-1; TRBD2, the D gene given by the table, was not confirmed from the DNA. TRBV21-1 is a recognized pseudogene. This CDR3 contains 16 residues. The CDR3: CAIFTGGGTSTDTQYF. CDR3 nucleotide sequence: TGTGCCATCTTTACCGGTGGGGGGACTAGCACAGATACGCAGTATTTT.

This chain connects TRBV7-9 to TRBJ1-4, with unresolved D. The CDR3 is 15 amino acids. Germline V gene lookup returns CDR1 SEHNR and CDR2 FQNEAQ (reference sequence). With 5 bases removed from V and 0 bases from J, the gap between germline ends came to 10 bases. The CDR3 coding sequence is TGTGCCAGCAGCCGCCTGGGAGCAACTAATGAAAAACTGTTTTTT. This codes for CASSRLGATNEKLFF. The variable domain in full, with the rest retrieved from reference TRBV7-9 and TRBJ1-4, is DTGVSQNPRHKITKRGQNVTFRCDPISEHNRLYWYRQTLGQGPEFLTYFQNEAQLEKSRLLSDRFSAERPKGSFSTLEIQRTEQGDSAMYLCASSRLGATNEKLFFGSGTQLSVL.

The sample holds one count of this clone. J is TRBJ1-1 and V is TRBV6-6, with D possibly being TRBD1 (6 bases). CDR1 MNHNY and CDR2 SVGAGI come from the germline V gene (reference sequence). The V end lost 7 bases, the J end lost 5 bases, and 14 bases lay between the germline ends. The CDR3 spans 13 residues. The CDR3 sequence: CASNQGPRTEAFF. In DNA form, the CDR3 reads TGTGCCAGCAACCAGGGGCCACGGACTGAAGCTTTCTTT.

The chain employs TRBV25-1 and TRBJ1-1; weak D call: TRBD1 (6 bases). Germline V gives CDR1 MGHDK, CDR2 SYGVNS. CDR3 length equals 12 residues. The V and J ends lost 6 bases and 11 bases respectively, with 16 bases between them. In nucleotides, the CDR3 is TGTGCCAGCAGAGGAACAGGGACAAGGGCTTTCTTT. This sequence encodes CASRGTGTRAFF.

This chain joins TRBV13 and TRBJ2-1; 13 nucleotides agree with TRBD2. CDR3 length: 16 amino acids. V lost 4 bases, J lost 8 bases, and 8 bases stayed unmatched. Germline CDR1 PRHDT, CDR2 FYEKMQ (reference sequence). The chain's CDR3 is CASSSSWTSGSDEQFF. As DNA, the CDR3 is TGTGCCAGCAGCTCATCTTGGACTAGCGGGAGTGATGAGCAGTTCTTC.